There are a few counts of the clone carrying this T cell receptor (beta chain). Its antigen is not identified. These data are taken from a study of T cells after yellow fever vaccination. The overall study: Preparation of the low-cell-number fractions used SMART-Seq v4 Ultra Low Input. Study observations and caveats: Contaminating bulk clonotypes could be abundant in FACS-sorted repertoires. Clones that expanded after primary vaccination mostly reappeared after the booster (less than 98% CD4, 80% to 90% CD8).

They built TCR cDNA with 5'RACE template switching, a step that put in a universal primer site and UMIs. TCRdb re-called the 5' RACE reads through MiXCR, storing one row per CDR3 protein. The sample holds hundreds of thousands of distinct CDR3 sequences, less than 15% seen once. Per the germline V gene, CDR1 is DFQATT and CDR2 is SNEGSKA (reference sequence). This CDR3 is 15 amino acids long. V dropped 1 base and J dropped 0; count of bases not matched to a gene: 5. The TCR comes from a young man who received the YFV17D yellow fever vaccine. The chain combines TRBV20-1 with TRBJ2-7; 8 bases map to TRBD2. The sequenced sample was PBMCs, obtained on the day of the yellow fever booster vaccination. The CDR3 DNA reads TGCAGTGCTAGAGGGGGTAGCGGGACCTCCTACGAGCAGTACTTC. Protein sequence: CSARGGSGTSYEQYF.